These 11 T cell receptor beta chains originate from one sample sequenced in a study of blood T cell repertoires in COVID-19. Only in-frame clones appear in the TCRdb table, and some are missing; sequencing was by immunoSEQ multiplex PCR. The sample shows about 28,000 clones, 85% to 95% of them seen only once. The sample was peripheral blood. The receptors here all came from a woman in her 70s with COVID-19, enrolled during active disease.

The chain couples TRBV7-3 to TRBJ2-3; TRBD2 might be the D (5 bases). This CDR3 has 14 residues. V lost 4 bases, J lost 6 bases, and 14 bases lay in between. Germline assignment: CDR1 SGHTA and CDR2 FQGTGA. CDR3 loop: CASSSGTRVDTQYF. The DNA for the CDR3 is TGTGCCAGCAGCTCAGGCACTAGAGTGGATACGCAGTATTTT.

The CDR3 region is CSVRQGSGNTIYF. The CDR3 DNA follows: TGCAGCGTTCGACAGGGCTCTGGAAACACCATATATTTT. The chain couples TRBV29-1 to TRBJ1-3; 7 nucleotides line up with TRBD1. From germline, CDR1 is SQVTM and CDR2 ANQGSEA. The length of the CDR3 is 13 residues. With V trimmed by 5 bases and J by 0 bases, 1 base remained unmatched.

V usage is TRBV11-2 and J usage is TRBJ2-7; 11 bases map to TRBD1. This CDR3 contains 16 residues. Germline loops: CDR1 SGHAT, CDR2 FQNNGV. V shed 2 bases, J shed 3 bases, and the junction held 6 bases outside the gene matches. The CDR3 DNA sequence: TGTGCCAGCAGCTTAAGTTGGGGGACAGGGGGCTACGAGCAGTACTTC. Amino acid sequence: CASSLSWGTGGYEQYF.

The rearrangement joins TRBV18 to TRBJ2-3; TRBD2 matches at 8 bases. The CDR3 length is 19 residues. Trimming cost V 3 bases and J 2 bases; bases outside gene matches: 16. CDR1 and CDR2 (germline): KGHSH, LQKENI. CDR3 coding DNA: TGTGCCAGCTCACCGCCTATAGCGGGAAGCGTTCTAGCCACAGATACGCAGTATTTT. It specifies CASSPPIAGSVLATDTQYF. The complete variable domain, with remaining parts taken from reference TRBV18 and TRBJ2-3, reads NAGVMQNPRHLVRRRGQEARLRCSPMKGHSHVYWYRQLPEEGLKFMVYLQKENIIDESGMPKERFSAEFPKEGPSILRIQQVVRGDSAAYFCASSPPIAGSVLATDTQYFGPGTRLTVL.

CDR3 coding DNA: TGTGCCAGTTATCGGGGGGTGACAGAATATAATGGCTACACCTTC. Protein product: CASYRGVTEYNGYTF. The chain is built from TRBV19 and TRBJ1-2; D might be TRBD1 (5 bases). V was clipped by 8 bases and J by 6 bases, with 22 bases between them. This CDR3 comprises 15 residues. CDR1 LNHDA and CDR2 SQIVND come from the germline V gene (reference sequence).

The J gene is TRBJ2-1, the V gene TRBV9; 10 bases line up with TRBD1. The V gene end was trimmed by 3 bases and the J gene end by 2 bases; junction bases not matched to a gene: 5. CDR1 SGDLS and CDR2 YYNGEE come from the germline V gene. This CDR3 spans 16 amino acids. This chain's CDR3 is CASSAGQGVTYNEQFF. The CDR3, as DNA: TGTGCCAGCAGCGCCGGACAGGGGGTCACCTACAATGAGCAGTTCTTC.

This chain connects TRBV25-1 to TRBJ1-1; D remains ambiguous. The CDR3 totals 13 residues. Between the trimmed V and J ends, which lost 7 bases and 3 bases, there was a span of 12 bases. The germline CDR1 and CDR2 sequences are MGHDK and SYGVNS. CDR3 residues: CASKWSAYTEAFF. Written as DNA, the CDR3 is TGTGCCAGCAAGTGGTCAGCGTACACTGAAGCTTTCTTT.

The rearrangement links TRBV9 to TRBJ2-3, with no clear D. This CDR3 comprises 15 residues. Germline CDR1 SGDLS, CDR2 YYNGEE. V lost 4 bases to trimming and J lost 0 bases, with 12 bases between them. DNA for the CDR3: TGTGCCAGCAGCTTAGCCGGTCTTAGCACAGATACGCAGTATTTT. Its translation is CASSLAGLSTDTQYF.

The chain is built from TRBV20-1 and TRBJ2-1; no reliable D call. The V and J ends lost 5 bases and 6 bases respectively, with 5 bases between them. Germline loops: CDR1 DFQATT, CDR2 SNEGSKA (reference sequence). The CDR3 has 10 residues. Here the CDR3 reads CSAGLNEQFF. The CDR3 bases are TGCAGTGCTGGGCTCAATGAGCAGTTCTTC.

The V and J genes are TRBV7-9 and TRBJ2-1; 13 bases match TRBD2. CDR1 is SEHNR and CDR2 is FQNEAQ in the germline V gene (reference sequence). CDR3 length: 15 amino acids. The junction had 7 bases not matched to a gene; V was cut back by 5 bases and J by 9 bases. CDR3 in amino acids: CASSPLRLAGGEQFF. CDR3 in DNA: TGTGCCAGCAGCCCTTTGAGACTAGCGGGAGGTGAGCAGTTCTTC.

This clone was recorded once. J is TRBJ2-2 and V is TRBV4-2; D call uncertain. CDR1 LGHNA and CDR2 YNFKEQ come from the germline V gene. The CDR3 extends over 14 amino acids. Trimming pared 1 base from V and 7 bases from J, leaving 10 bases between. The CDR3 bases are TGTGCCAGCAGCCAAGCGCGAGGCGACGGGGAGCTGTTTTTT. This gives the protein CASSQARGDGELFF.